A selection of T cell receptor beta chains follows, all from one sample in a study of T-cell memory formation after mild COVID-19. TCRdb re-derived calls from the 5' RACE reads in MiXCR, one entry per CDR3 protein. Here the sample spans roughly 13,000 distinct CDR3 sequences, under 25% being singletons. The sequenced material came from PBMCs or a T cell subset sorted from them (not recorded which). These TCRs come from an adult woman who had mild COVID-19 (a few samples of this study predate the infection). Cell type and time point are not known. Each CDR3 is given with its conserved first and last residue. A D gene is named only where the DNA matches it firmly. The size of a clone is reported for some rows only, either as once, few or many, or as a class for expanded clones.

>.|many|TRBJ1-3|TRBV4-3
TGCGCCAGCAGCCAGTACAACTCTGGAAACACCATATATTTT
CASSQYNSGNTIYF
>.|many|TRBJ2-3|TRBV7-2
TGTGCCAGCAGCCCGATGGCGAGCACAGATACGCAGTATTTT
CASSPMASTDTQYF
>.|many|TRBJ1-1|TRBV5-1
TGCGCCAGCAGCTGGTCGGGGACGAACACTGAAGCTTTCTTT
CASSWSGTNTEAFF
>.|many|TRBJ2-5|TRBV29-1
TGCAGCGCCACTGGGGGGGCCCAAGAGACCCAGTACTTC
CSATGGAQETQYF
>.|many|TRBJ2-7|TRBV6-1
TGTGCCAGCGCGAGCCCCGGACGGAGTTCCTACGAGCAGTACTTC
CASASPGRSSYEQYF
>TRBD2|medium-sized|TRBJ2-7|TRBV7-2
TGTGCCAGCAGCTTAGTTCCGGGAGGGCCCGCCTACTACGAAGGACAGTACTTC
CASSLVPGGPAYYEGQYF
>.|many|TRBJ1-2|TRBV7-9
TGTGCCAGCAGGCCTACCGGGACGGGCTATGGCTACACCTTC
CASRPTGTGYGYTF
>TRBD1|many|TRBJ2-7|TRBV27
TGTGCCAGCAGTTCTATTACCGGGACAGAAGAGCAGTACTTC
CASSSITGTEEQYF
>TRBD2|many|TRBJ2-3|TRBV12-3/TRBV12-4
TGTGCCAGCAGTTTTCTCGAGCGGGATAGCACAGATACGCAGTATTTT
CASSFLERDSTDTQYF
>TRBD2|many|TRBJ2-5|TRBV12-3/TRBV12-4
TGTGCCAGCAGTTTAGCGAGGATTACGCGGGGGGGCCAAGAGACCCAGTACTTC
CASSLARITRGGQETQYF
>.|.|TRBJ2-3|TRBV5-5
TGTGCCAGCAGCGGCGGCCCGATCACAGATACGCAGTATTTT
CASSGGPITDTQYF
>.|many|TRBJ1-5|TRBV5-5
TGTGCCAGCAGCTTGTCCCGTGGCAATCAGCCCCAGCATTTT
CASSLSRGNQPQHF
>.|many|TRBJ1-1|TRBV6-5
TGTGCCAGCATTCCAGGGGTATTTACTGAAGCTTTCTTT
CASIPGVFTEAFF
>.|many|TRBJ2-2|TRBV29-1
TGCAGCGTCGGGACGGGGACCGGGGAGCTGTTTTTT
CSVGTGTGELFF
>.|medium-sized|TRBJ2-7|TRBV7-9
TGTGCCAGCAGCTTCGCTAGCCCCTACGAGCAGTACTTC
CASSFASPYEQYF
>.|many|TRBJ2-3|TRBV5-5
TGTGCCAGCAGCTTGGGCTGGGACCAAGACCCAGATACGCAGTATTTT
CASSLGWDQDPDTQYF
>.|many|TRBJ1-2|TRBV12-3/TRBV12-4
TGTGCCAGCAGTCTACGGATGGTTTTTGGCTACACCTTC
CASSLRMVFGYTF
>TRBD2|.|TRBJ2-3|TRBV3-1
TGTGCCAGCAGCCAGTCACTAGCGGGCACAGATACGCAGTATTTT
CASSQSLAGTDTQYF
>TRBD1|.|TRBJ1-1|TRBV5-1
TGCGCCAGCAGCCCAGGACAGGGTACAACTTACACTGAAGCTTTCTTT
CASSPGQGTTYTEAFF
>.|many|TRBJ1-1|TRBV30
TGTGCCTGGCTAGATACCTCGGGGTACCAAGCTTTCTTT
CAWLDTSGYQAFF
>.|many|TRBJ1-5|TRBV5-6
TGTGCCAGCAGCTTAAAGCGGTATAGCAATCAGCCCCAGCATTTT
CASSLKRYSNQPQHF
>TRBD2|many|TRBJ2-3|TRBV9
TGTGCCAGCCAGAGCGGGGGGAATACGCAGTATTTT
CASQSGGNTQYF
>.|.|TRBJ2-3|TRBV7-2
TGTGCCAGCAGCACGAGCGTCCTGGGAGGCCCAGATACGCAGTATTTT
CASSTSVLGGPDTQYF
>TRBD2|medium-sized|TRBJ2-2|TRBV27
TGTGCCAGCAGTGGAACGGGCGGGAGTCTTTACACCGGGGAGCTGTTTTTT
CASSGTGGSLYTGELFF
>TRBD2|many|TRBJ2-7|TRBV24-1
TGTGCCACCAGTGAGTGGACTAGCGGGAGCTCCTACGAGCAGTACTTC
CATSEWTSGSSYEQYF
>TRBD2|many|TRBJ2-7|TRBV7-6
TGTGCCAGCAGCTTAGTGGCTAGCGGGGGGGAACGGTACGAGCAGTACTTC
CASSLVASGGERYEQYF
>TRBD1|.|TRBJ1-1|TRBV19
TGTGCCACGCCGGGACAGGGGAATACTGAAGCTTTCTTT
CATPGQGNTEAFF
>.|many|TRBJ2-5|TRBV5-6
TGTGCCAGCAGCTTCTATACAGGGAGAGGGCGAGAGACCCAGTACTTC
CASSFYTGRGRETQYF
>.|many|TRBJ2-1|TRBV3-1
TGTGCCAGCAGCCAGGCCATCCATGCGGCTATTTTAGTTAATGAGCAGTTCTTC
CASSQAIHAAILVNEQFF
>.|many|TRBJ2-1|TRBV27
TGTGCCAGCAGTTCTGGTGGAGCCTCCTACAATGAGCAGTTCTTC
CASSSGGASYNEQFF
>.|many|TRBJ1-1|TRBV5-1
TGCGCCAGCAGCGGGCCGGACAGTATGAACACTGAAGCTTTCTTT
CASSGPDSMNTEAFF
>.|medium-sized|TRBJ2-7|TRBV7-9
TGTGCCAGCAGCTTCGACTATCCGGGGTCGAACGAGCAGTACTTC
CASSFDYPGSNEQYF
>.|many|TRBJ2-2|TRBV18
TGTGCCAGCTCACAAAACTTGGGGAGCCGGGTCGGCGGGGAGCTGTTTTTT
CASSQNLGSRVGGELFF
>.|many|TRBJ2-7|TRBV9
TGTGCCAGCAGCGTAGGAGGGCAGGGACCCTACGAGCAGTACTTC
CASSVGGQGPYEQYF
>.|many|TRBJ1-5|TRBV3-1
TGTGCCAGCAGCCAAGTTAGGAATCAGCCCCAGCATTTT
CASSQVRNQPQHF
>.|few|TRBJ2-6|TRBV6-6
TGTGCCAGCAGTCAGGACTCTGGGGCCAACGTCCTGACTTTC
CASSQDSGANVLTF
>TRBD1|many|TRBJ2-1|TRBV7-9
TGTGCCAGCAAAGGGGGGACAGGGTCCAATGAGCAGTTCTTC
CASKGGTGSNEQFF
>.|medium-sized|TRBJ2-6|TRBV12-3/TRBV12-4
TGTGCCAGCAGTTTTGGGGTGGCTGGGGCCAACGTCCTGACTTTC
CASSFGVAGANVLTF
>TRBD1|many|TRBJ2-1|TRBV24-1
TGTGCCACCAGGGCCGGGACAGGGCGCAATGAGCAGTTCTTC
CATRAGTGRNEQFF
>TRBD1|many|TRBJ2-2|TRBV6-5
TGTGCCAGCAGTTCGCCGGGCCAGACAGGGGGAGACACCGGGGAGCTGTTTTTT
CASSSPGQTGGDTGELFF
>TRBD1|many|TRBJ1-6|TRBV30
TGTGCCTGGAGTACACAGGGGGCCGGATCACCCCTCCACTTT
CAWSTQGAGSPLHF
>.|many|TRBJ1-2|TRBV29-1
TGCAGCGCCGTCGGGGAAACAGACTATGGCTACACCTTC
CSAVGETDYGYTF
>.|.|TRBJ1-5|TRBV6-2/TRBV6-3
TGTGCCAGCGGTCAGATACAGCCCCAGCATTTT
CASGQIQPQHF
>.|many|TRBJ1-1|TRBV29-1
TGCAGCGTTGAAGATCGAGGTGGGTTCAGGCGGGGCCAGACCTCCGCTTTCTTT
CSVEDRGGFRRGQTSAFF
>.|many|TRBJ1-1|TRBV20-1
TGCAGTGCTAGAGACCTGACAGGCGCGAAACGTAACACTGAAGCTTTCTTT
CSARDLTGAKRNTEAFF
>TRBD2|many|TRBJ2-1|TRBV12-3/TRBV12-4
TGTGCCAGCTCCCCCCCCGGGACTAGTGTTCTCTACAATGAGCAGTTCTTC
CASSPPGTSVLYNEQFF
>.|many|TRBJ1-1|TRBV6-5
TGTGCCAGCAGTTGGGGGGATGGGGGGGAGGGTGAAGCTTTCTTT
CASSWGDGGEGEAFF
>.|many|TRBJ1-2|TRBV20-1
TGCAGTGCTATACGACCCCCGGAGGGCTACACCTTC
CSAIRPPEGYTF
>.|many|TRBJ1-2|TRBV21-1
TGTGCCAGCAGCAAACGGGAGGAGTTGAACGATGGCTACACCTTC
CASSKREELNDGYTF
>.|many|TRBJ1-2|TRBV4-1
TGCGCCAGCAGCCAAGAGTTTCCGGCAAACTATGGCTACACCTTC
CASSQEFPANYGYTF
>TRBD1|many|TRBJ2-7|TRBV27
TGTGCCACAAGTCTCAGTGGGACAGGCCCCTACGAGCAGTACTTC
CATSLSGTGPYEQYF
>.|many|TRBJ2-7|TRBV2
TGTGCCAGCAGTGGCCGGGGGCGCTACGAGCAGTACTTC
CASSGRGRYEQYF
>.|many|TRBJ2-1|TRBV21-1
TGTGCCAGCAGCAAAGCCCACGAACTAGCGGGTGGGAACAATGAGCAGTTCTTC
CASSKAHELAGGNNEQFF
>TRBD1|many|TRBJ2-4|TRBV24-1
TGTGCCACCAGTGCCGCGACCGGGACAGAAAAAAACATTCAGTACTTC
CATSAATGTEKNIQYF
>.|many|TRBJ1-1|TRBV4-1
TGCGCCAGCAGCCAAGTGGCAGGGTTGAACACTGAAGCTTTCTTT
CASSQVAGLNTEAFF
>.|.|TRBJ2-5|TRBV28
TGTGCCAGCAACCCTGGGGGGGAGACCCAGTACTTC
CASNPGGETQYF
>.|many|TRBJ2-7|TRBV7-6
TGTGCCAGCAGCTTAATAACCCGGGACTCCTCCTACGAGCAGTACTTC
CASSLITRDSSYEQYF
>.|many|TRBJ1-2|TRBV30
TGTGCCTGGAGTGAGGGGTCCAAGGGAGTGTATGGCTACACCTTC
CAWSEGSKGVYGYTF